Listed here are 14 T cell receptor beta chains from one sample, sequenced in a study of blood T cells in healthy people across ages. Alongside a J-beta primer mix, a sample-barcoded 5' primer served in a second PCR lasting roughly 6 to 11 cycles. TCRdb independently ran MiXCR on the 5' RACE reads; one entry per CDR3 protein. The sample lists 590,000 or so distinct CDR3 sequences, roughly 30% occurring once. The source material was blood. All receptors derive from a woman aged 80 or over in good health.

Worth noting for this clonotype: Relative to the germline gene, one junction end is altered; a read error may explain this. The J gene is TRBJ2-5, the V gene TRBV5-5; 13 bases align to TRBD2. The CDR3 spans 16 residues. Germline lookup yields CDR1 SGHKS and CDR2 YYEKEE (reference sequence). The CDR3 is CTSSTTSGGAIQTQYF. Here the CDR3 DNA reads TGTACCAGCAGCACAACTAGCGGGGGGGCCATCCAGACCCAGTACTTC.

The CDR3 here is CASSAETGVTDTQYF. The DNA for the CDR3 is TGTGCCAGCAGTGCCGAGACAGGGGTCACAGATACGCAGTATTTT. This chain connects TRBV6-1 to TRBJ2-3; 8 bases are a match to TRBD1. From germline, CDR1 is MNHNS and CDR2 SASEGT. The CDR3 totals 15 residues. After removal of 4 bases from V and 2 bases from J, the junction contained 5 bases not matched to a gene.

This clonotype was seen only a few times. A read error is possible here, since a much larger clone lies one base away. The chain recombines TRBV6-1 with TRBJ2-5; 9 bases are a match to TRBD1. CDR3 size: 14 residues. The germline V gene encodes CDR1 MNHNS and CDR2 SASEGT. Trimming at V came to 7 bases and at J to 11 bases, leaving 14 bases not matched to a gene. DNA of the CDR3: TGTGCCAGCATCCGGGACAGGGCTATTTCTGAGCAGTACTTC. Translating gives CASIRDRAISEQYF.

V and J are TRBV7-9 and TRBJ1-1, with a tentative D call TRBD1 (6 bases). The V and J ends lost 5 bases and 6 bases respectively, with 16 bases between them. CDR1 and CDR2 from the germline V gene are SEHNR and FQNEAQ (reference sequence). The CDR3 has 14 amino acids. The CDR3: CASSPRQADAEAFF. The DNA of the CDR3 is TGTGCCAGCAGCCCACGACAGGCAGACGCTGAAGCTTTCTTT.

In the case of this clonotype: A much larger clone lies one base from this, so it may be a read error. The J gene is TRBJ1-1, the V gene TRBV7-2; D is undetermined. CDR3 length: 15 amino acids. The germline V gene encodes CDR1 SGHTA and CDR2 FQGNSA. V lost 6 bases to trimming and J lost 5 bases, with 19 bases between them. CDR3 loop: CASSKKTSRVTEAFF. The CDR3 DNA is TGTGCCAGCAGTAAAAAAACCTCCCGAGTAACTGAAGCTTTCTTT.

To note about this clonotype: With a much larger clone just one base away, this may be a read error. The chain carries TRBV4-2 and TRBJ1-2, with D unresolved. This CDR3 has 13 residues. The germline CDR1 and CDR2 sequences are LGHNA and YNFKEQ. In nucleotides, the CDR3 is TGTACCAGCAGCCAAGAGGTCCTTGATGGCTACACCTTC. This encodes CTSSQEVLDGYTF.

This clonotype appeared many times. CDR3 residues: CASSGPENIQYF. The CDR3 DNA reads as TGTGCCAGCAGCGGACCGGAAAACATTCAGTACTTC. This sequence joins TRBV9 and TRBJ2-4; D unclear. The V gene's germline CDR1 is SGDLS and CDR2 YYNGEE. V was cut by 3 bases and J by 5 bases, with 6 bases left in between. The CDR3 consists of 12 residues.

The chain employs TRBV20-1 and TRBJ2-3; D unclear. The V end lost 6 bases, the J end lost 2 bases, and 18 bases lay between the germline ends. The CDR3 contains 15 residues. Germline lookup yields CDR1 DFQATT and CDR2 SNEGSKA (reference sequence). The CDR3 DNA is TGCAGTGCCCGCCCGAGACGAAGTTTCACAGATACGCAGTATTTT. Translating it yields CSARPRRSFTDTQYF.

To note about this clonotype: A much larger clone differs by one base, so this may be a read error. This chain joins TRBV7-8 and TRBJ2-4; D possibly corresponds to TRBD2 (6 bases). V was pared by 3 bases and J by 3 bases, with 12 bases between. Germline CDR1 is SGHVS and CDR2 is FQNEAQ. This CDR3 contains 15 residues. The CDR3 here is CASSFGGGGKNIQYF. CDR3 DNA: TGTGCCAGCAGCTTCGGGGGTGGAGGCAAAAACATTCAGTACTTC.

As to this clonotype: Mismatch with germline at one junction end may stem from a read error. The chain employs TRBV7-9 and TRBJ2-1; D is possibly TRBD2 (7 bases). The CDR3 loop spans 14 amino acids. CDR1 and CDR2 (germline): SEHNR, FQNEAQ (reference sequence). This CDR3 reads CASGGGSSYNEQVF. CDR3 nucleotides: TGTGCCAGCGGGGGGGGCAGCTCCTACAATGAGCAGGTCTTC.

The count of this clonotype is one. The chain links TRBV6-4 to TRBJ1-2; D unresolved. The length of the CDR3 is 13 residues. Trimming cost V 3 bases and J 5 bases, with 10 bases left between them. Germline-derived CDR1 and CDR2 are MRHNA and SNTAGT. The CDR3 coding sequence is TGTGCCAGCAGTGAGTCCGGAGCGTATGGCTACACCTTC. Encoded protein: CASSESGAYGYTF.

CDR3: CASSSGEAAYGYTF. CDR3 DNA sequence: TGTGCCAGCAGTTCAGGGGAGGCGGCCTATGGCTACACCTTC. The V gene is TRBV12-3 or TRBV12-4, the J gene TRBJ1-2; a possible D gene is TRBD1 (6 bases). The CDR3 is made up of 14 amino acids. V was shortened by 4 bases and J by 4 bases, with 13 bases between the two germline ends.

In this sample, this clonotype turned up many times. The chain recombines TRBV7-6 with TRBJ2-7; tentatively, D is TRBD2 (6 bases). Germline CDR1 SGHVS, CDR2 FNYEAQ. V lost 1 base and J lost 3, with 16 bases in between. CDR3 size: 16 residues. CDR3 in amino acids: CASSLGGGAGFYEQYF. The DNA of the CDR3 is TGTGCCAGCAGCTTAGGGGGCGGTGCGGGATTCTACGAGCAGTACTTC.

Regarding this clonotype: A much larger clone differs by one base, so this may be a read error. The chain joins TRBV5-6 to TRBJ2-3; no reliable D call. Germline V gene lookup returns CDR1 SGHDT and CDR2 YYEEEE. Trimming shortened V by 0 bases and J by 0 bases, and 11 bases separated the two germline ends. CDR3 length equals 16 residues. The CDR3 region is CASSLADHSSTDTQYF. The CDR3 nucleotides read TGTGCCAGCAGCTTGGCGGACCACTCTAGCACAGATACGCAGTATTTT.